Presented here are 25 T cell receptor beta chains from one specimen sequenced in a study of CD8+CD57+ T cells in acquired aplastic anemia. According to the study, genomic DNA was the template for TCR beta VDJ and CDR3 profiling. TCRdb reprocessed the reads via MiXCR and lists one record per CDR3 protein. The sample contains roughly 180,000 distinct CDR3 sequences, 55% to 70% of which appear only once. The specimen was sorted CD4+, CD8+, or CD8+CD57+ T cells (not recorded which) from PBMCs. The receptors derive from a human donor with severe aplastic anemia or a healthy control (not recorded which).

A few counts support this clonotype. V is TRBV6-5 and J is TRBJ1-6; 7 bases fit TRBD1. Germline V gene data show CDR1 as MNHEY and CDR2 as SVGAGI. The V gene end was trimmed by 3 bases and the J gene end by 14 bases; junction bases not matched to a gene: 7. The length of the CDR3 is 13 residues. DNA for the CDR3: TGTGCCAGCAGTTATCAGACAGGGTCAACCCTCCACTTT. This sequence encodes CASSYQTGSTLHF.

Of note for this clonotype: No DNA is shown, since the ends of the CDR3 on it are uncertain; the CDR3 is the one TCRdb lists. The chain carries TRBV7-3 and TRBJ2-5; TRBD2 is the table's D call and was not checked against the DNA. The CDR3 is made up of 21 amino acids, end residues included. Germline V gives CDR1 SGHTA, CDR2 FQGTGA. CDR3 in amino acids: CASSFYICSALRPRYQETQYF.

This clonotype was seen a single time. The chain employs TRBV20-1 and TRBJ2-7; D is unresolved. Between the trimmed V and J ends, which lost 5 bases and 3 bases, there was a span of 11 bases. Germline CDR1 and CDR2: DFQATT and SNEGSKA (reference sequence). The CDR3 sequence is 12 residues long. As DNA, the CDR3 is TGCAGTGCTCCGCTGACTGTCTACGAGCAGTACTTC. Protein: CSAPLTVYEQYF.

The CDR3 DNA reads as TGCAGCGCGCAAGAGAACACTGAAGCTTTCTTT. Its translation: CSAQENTEAFF. The chain combines TRBV29-1 with TRBJ1-1, with D uncertain. V was clipped by 7 bases and J by 1 base, with 7 bases between them. Germline-derived CDR1 and CDR2 are SQVTM and ANQGSEA. CDR3 length: 11 amino acids.

Notes on this clonotype: The germline gene is not matched at one end of the junction; a read error may be the cause. The chain employs TRBV9 and TRBJ2-1; D is perhaps TRBD2 (6 bases). The CDR3 contains 15 residues. In germline, CDR1 is SGDLS, CDR2 YYNGEE. The CDR3 bases are TGTGCCAGCAGCGTGGGTAGCGGTCACTACGATGAGCAGTTCTTC. Protein: CASSVGSGHYDEQFF.

V usage is TRBV7-8 and J usage is TRBJ2-7; 7 positions match TRBD1. This CDR3 comprises 15 residues. Per the germline V gene, CDR1 is SGHVS and CDR2 is FQNEAQ. The V segment lost 5 bases and the J segment 6 bases; nucleotides outside the gene matches: 13. CDR3 amino acids: CASSPRRLQGVEQYF. The CDR3 DNA follows: TGTGCCAGCAGCCCCCGTCGGCTCCAGGGGGTCGAGCAGTACTTC.

J is TRBJ2-1 and V is TRBV7-2; 7 bases match TRBD2. The CDR3 contains 15 residues. The germline CDR1 and CDR2 sequences are SGHTA and FQGNSA. V lost 1 base to trimming and J lost 4 bases; unmatched junction nucleotides: 4. CDR3 bases: TGTGCCAGCAGCTTAGGTACTAGCGATTACAATGAGCAGTTCTTC. It yields the protein CASSLGTSDYNEQFF.

This sequence joins TRBV9 and TRBJ2-3, with unresolved D. Trimming shortened V by 4 bases and J by 2 bases, and 8 bases separated the two germline ends. CDR3 length: 13 amino acids. CDR1 and CDR2 (germline): SGDLS, YYNGEE. CDR3 in amino acids: CASSPTHTDTQYF. CDR3 DNA sequence: TGTGCCAGCAGCCCGACTCACACAGATACGCAGTATTTT.

This clonotype appeared many times. This chain uses TRBV6-5 with TRBJ2-7; the D gene is possibly TRBD1 (5 bases). With 0 bases removed from V and 5 bases from J, the gap between germline ends came to 8 bases. The V gene's germline CDR1 is MNHEY and CDR2 SVGAGI. CDR3 length: 13 amino acids. This chain's CDR3 is CASSYSGQNEQYF. As DNA, the CDR3 is TGTGCCAGCAGTTACTCGGGGCAAAACGAGCAGTACTTC.

The chain joins TRBV2 to TRBJ2-3; TRBD2 agrees at 9 bases. Per the germline V gene, CDR1 is SNHLY and CDR2 is FYNNEI. This CDR3 is 14 amino acids long. Losses at the gene ends were 7 bases for V and 2 bases for J; bases not matched to a gene: 4. CDR3 protein: CASKAGGHTDTQYF. Written as DNA, the CDR3 is TGTGCCAGCAAGGCGGGGGGGCACACAGATACGCAGTATTTT.

V and J are TRBV6-6 and TRBJ2-5; TRBD2 is a possible D gene (5 bases). Trimming stripped 2 bases from V and 5 bases from J, with 15 bases between. Germline CDR1 reads MNHNY; CDR2 reads SVGAGI (reference sequence). CDR3 size: 15 residues. CDR3 loop: CASSYEGSPRETQYF. The CDR3 nucleotides read TGTGCCAGCAGTTACGAGGGTTCCCCGAGGGAGACCCAGTACTTC.

This clonotype has just one count. The chain recombines TRBV5-4 with TRBJ2-7, with 8 bases identical to TRBD2. The CDR3 runs to 15 residues. Germline V gives CDR1 SGHNT, CDR2 YYREEE (reference sequence). Trimming at V came to 2 bases and at J to 7 bases, leaving 11 bases not matched to a gene. Written as DNA, the CDR3 is TGTGCCAGCAGCTTATCGGGAGGGACCCTTAAGGAGCAGTACTTC. It specifies CASSLSGGTLKEQYF.

The rearrangement links TRBV19 to TRBJ2-2; perhaps TRBD2 as D (6 bases). Germline-derived CDR1 and CDR2 are LNHDA and SQIVND (reference sequence). The length of the CDR3 is 16 residues. Between the trimmed V and J ends, which lost 7 bases and 5 bases, there was a span of 20 bases. CDR3 region: CASTMVAGSGTGELFF. The DNA for the CDR3 is TGTGCCAGTACAATGGTGGCGGGATCAGGGACCGGGGAGCTGTTTTTT.

This clonotype has only a few counts. The J gene is TRBJ2-1, the V gene TRBV15, with 10 nucleotides matching TRBD2. CDR3 length equals 16 residues. The germline gives CDR1 LNHNV, CDR2 YYDKDF (reference sequence). With 1 base clipped from V and 5 bases from J, the junction kept 5 bases outside the gene matches. The DNA of the CDR3 is TGTGCCACCAGCAGAGCGATTGGACTAGCGGACAATGAGCAGTTCTTC. Amino acid sequence: CATSRAIGLADNEQFF.

CDR3 DNA sequence: TGTGCCAGCAGTCCGTCTAATTTCGGGTCCCACGAGCAGTACTTC. Translating it yields CASSPSNFGSHEQYF. The chain carries TRBV2 and TRBJ2-7, with no clear D. The CDR3 extends over 15 amino acids. V was shortened by 5 bases and J by 5 bases, with 19 bases between the two germline ends. The V gene's germline CDR1 is SNHLY and CDR2 FYNNEI. Combining the CDR3 with reference TRBV2 and TRBJ2-7 gives the whole variable domain EPEVTQTPSHQVTQMGQEVILRCVPISNHLYFYWYRQILGQKVEFLVSFYNNEISEKSEIFDDQFSVERPDGSNFTLKIRSTKLEDSAMYFCASSPSNFGSHEQYFGPGTRLTVT.

The chain links TRBV10-3 to TRBJ2-3; 7 nucleotides line up with TRBD1. This CDR3 is built from 11 residues. J was trimmed by 11 bases and V by 2 bases; bases with no gene match: 1. CDR1 and CDR2 from the germline V gene are ENHRY and SYGVKD. CDR3 amino acids: CAISEGTEQYF. CDR3 sequence (DNA): TGTGCCATCAGTGAGGGGACAGAGCAGTATTTT.

The gene calls are TRBV20-1 and TRBJ1-1; D unresolved. CDR1 and CDR2 (germline): DFQATT, SNEGSKA (reference sequence). The CDR3 spans 14 residues. V was clipped by 0 bases and J by 1 base, with 9 bases between them. CDR3 sequence (DNA): TGCAGTGCTAGAGATGCGACAAAGAACACTGAAGCTTTCTTT. The encoded protein is CSARDATKNTEAFF.

This clonotype was observed a few times. This chain uses TRBV10-3 with TRBJ1-1; weak D call: TRBD1 (6 bases). Trimming stripped 10 bases from V and 8 bases from J, with 17 bases between. The CDR3 is 12 amino acids. Germline assignment: CDR1 ENHRY and CDR2 SYGVKD. The CDR3 nucleotides read TGTGCCACTCAAGGATCAGGACAGGAAGCTTTCTTT. Protein sequence: CATQGSGQEAFF.

This sequence joins TRBV7-9 and TRBJ2-1; the match to TRBD2 covers 7 bases. Germline V gene data show CDR1 as SEHNR and CDR2 as FQNEAQ (reference sequence). CDR3 length: 15 amino acids. J lost 4 bases, V lost 4 bases, and 7 bases had no gene match. CDR3 amino acids: CASSSSGNYYNEQFF. The CDR3 region has the DNA TGTGCCAGCAGCTCCAGCGGGAACTATTACAATGAGCAGTTCTTC.

The V and J genes are TRBV7-9 and TRBJ1-1, with D possibly TRBD1 on 6 matching bases. The CDR3 has 15 residues. Between the trimmed V and J ends, which lost 1 base and 4 bases, there was a span of 13 bases. Germline CDR1 SEHNR, CDR2 FQNEAQ (reference sequence). The CDR3 protein is CASSLGDLGATEAFF. CDR3 sequence (DNA): TGTGCCAGCAGCTTAGGGGATTTGGGGGCCACTGAAGCTTTCTTT.

Notes on this clonotype: One end of the junction is discordant with germline, which a read error may explain. The V and J genes are TRBV7-2 and TRBJ2-1; D ambiguous. CDR3 length equals 11 residues. Germline V gene lookup returns CDR1 SGHTA and CDR2 FQGNSA. CDR3 loop: CARSLAREQFF. CDR3 in DNA: TGTGCCCGCAGCTTAGCCCGGGAGCAGTTCTTC.

V usage is TRBV2 and J usage is TRBJ1-1, with a possible D match to TRBD1 (5 bases). Deletions cut 8 bases from V and 0 bases from J, with 16 bases between. The CDR3 runs to 15 residues. The V gene's germline CDR1 is SNHLY and CDR2 FYNNEI. The CDR3 sequence: CASLGRMGLNTEAFF. Here the CDR3 DNA reads TGTGCCAGCCTGGGACGGATGGGTCTGAACACTGAAGCTTTCTTT.

The CDR3 region has the DNA TGTGCCAGCAGCTCCCAGGAAACAGGGTCCTATGGCTACACCTTC. This codes for CASSSQETGSYGYTF. This chain links TRBV7-8 with TRBJ1-2; weak D call: TRBD1 (6 bases). The germline V gene encodes CDR1 SGHVS and CDR2 FQNEAQ. The CDR3 consists of 15 residues. Trimming stripped 4 bases from V and 4 bases from J, with 16 bases between.

The gene calls are TRBV7-3 and TRBJ2-3, with 10 bases lining up with TRBD1. CDR3 length: 17 amino acids. V lost 5 bases and J lost 2; bases outside the gene matches: 10. The germline CDR1 and CDR2 sequences are SGHTA and FQGTGA. CDR3 coding DNA: TGTGCCAGCAGCACGGGGACAGGGGTACACAACACAGATACGCAGTATTTT. It codes for CASSTGTGVHNTDTQYF.

The chain has TRBV19 and TRBJ2-7; 8 nucleotides agree with TRBD1. The V segment lost 5 bases and the J segment 0 bases; nucleotides outside the gene matches: 6. In germline, CDR1 is LNHDA, CDR2 SQIVND (reference sequence). There are 15 residues in the CDR3. CDR3 DNA sequence: TGTGCCAGTAGTGCCGGGACAGGATCCTCCTACGAGCAGTACTTC. Translation gives CASSAGTGSSYEQYF.